The 26 T cell receptor beta chains listed next were all sequenced from one sample in a study of blood T cell repertoires in COVID-19. Sequencing used immunoSEQ multiplex PCR; TCRdb keeps in-frame clones, though not all of them. The sample gives approximately 490,000 clones, about nine tenths of which show up once; roughly 0.7% is in the top ten. Material for sequencing was PBMCs or T cells enriched from blood (not recorded which). Every receptor here comes from a woman between 18 and 29 years old who had recovered from COVID-19.

The V gene is TRBV10-3, the J gene TRBJ2-1; 7 nucleotides line up with TRBD2. The CDR3 extends over 17 amino acids. J lost 0 bases, V lost 3 bases, and 8 bases had no gene match. Germline lookup yields CDR1 ENHRY and CDR2 SYGVKD. The CDR3 DNA reads as TGTGCCATCAGTGACACCCGGGGGGAAAGCTCCTACAATGAGCAGTTCTTC. It encodes CAISDTRGESSYNEQFF.

The chain recombines TRBV2 with TRBJ1-4; D gene uncertain. Germline-derived CDR1 and CDR2 are SNHLY and FYNNEI. This CDR3 is 12 amino acids long. Trimming stripped 7 bases from V and 10 bases from J, with 13 bases between. For the CDR3, the DNA is TGTGCCAGCAACACAGATATGAGAAAACTGTTTTTT. The encoded protein is CASNTDMRKLFF.

The DNA for the CDR3 is TGCAGCGTGAGTGGGGGCGAAGAAAAACTGTTTTTT. This codes for CSVSGGEEKLFF. The chain carries TRBV29-1 and TRBJ1-4; D perhaps matches TRBD1 (6 bases). Looked up from germline, CDR1 is SQVTM and CDR2 is ANQGSEA. V gave up 6 bases and J gave up 8 bases, with 13 bases separating them. CDR3 length equals 12 residues.

This chain joins TRBV5-1 and TRBJ1-5, with TRBD1 matching 8 bases. CDR3 length: 13 residues. Losses at the gene ends were 4 bases for V and 4 bases for J; bases not matched to a gene: 1. CDR1 is SGHRS and CDR2 is YFSETQ in the germline V gene. Here the CDR3 reads CASSRTGNQPQHF. In nucleotides, the CDR3 is TGCGCCAGCAGCCGGACAGGGAATCAGCCCCAGCATTTT. The whole variable domain, filled in from reference TRBV5-1 and TRBJ1-5, reads KAGVTQTPRYLIKTRGQQVTLSCSPISGHRSVSWYQQTPGQGLQFLFEYFSETQRNKGNFPGRFSGRQFSNSRSEMNVSTLELGDSALYLCASSRTGNQPQHFGDGTRLSIL.

This clone is a singleton in its sample. The V call is TRBV18, the J call TRBJ1-1; TRBD1 is a possible D gene (6 bases). The length of the CDR3 is 15 residues. Per the germline V gene, CDR1 is KGHSH and CDR2 is LQKENI. V shed 3 bases and J shed 1 base, with 12 bases lying between them. For the CDR3, the DNA is TGTGCCAGCTCACCGTATGGGGGCACGAACACTGAAGCTTTCTTT. This sequence encodes CASSPYGGTNTEAFF.

The CDR3 nucleotides read TGCGCCAGCAGCGAAAGACTAGAAGAGACCCAGTACTTC. It specifies CASSERLEETQYF. This chain connects TRBV5-1 to TRBJ2-5; TRBD2 is a possible D gene (6 bases). V lost 4 bases to trimming and J lost 3 bases, with 10 bases between them. Germline V CDR1 and CDR2: SGHRS, YFSETQ. The length of the CDR3 is 13 residues.

The CDR3 DNA follows: TGTGCCAGCAGCCAAGATCCCGGCCCGGGGGAGACCCAGTACTTC. The encoded protein is CASSQDPGPGETQYF. This chain joins TRBV3-1 (or the pseudogene TRBV3-2) and TRBJ2-5; TRBD2 might be the D (5 bases). CDR1 and CDR2 (germline): LGHDT, YNNKEL (reference sequence). V lost 0 bases to trimming and J lost 5 bases, with 13 bases between them. The CDR3 sequence is 15 residues long.

The chain carries TRBV20-1 and TRBJ1-2; no definite D call. The CDR3 spans 9 residues. Trimming took off 5 bases at V and 8 bases at J, with 6 bases between the two ends. The germline CDR1 and CDR2 sequences are DFQATT and SNEGSKA (reference sequence). The CDR3 is CSAYPGYTF. The DNA for the CDR3 is TGCAGTGCTTATCCCGGCTACACCTTC.

The chain couples TRBV28 to TRBJ1-2; D gene ambiguous. Germline CDR1 and CDR2: MDHEN and SYDVKM. Trimming took off 8 bases at V and 8 bases at J, with 21 bases between the two ends. This CDR3 region has 14 residues. This chain's CDR3 is CASGMHLGPGGYTF. The CDR3, as DNA: TGTGCCAGCGGTATGCACCTTGGTCCGGGGGGCTACACCTTC.

The chain carries TRBV2 and TRBJ1-5; D is unresolved. CDR1 and CDR2 from the germline V gene are SNHLY and FYNNEI. V lost 6 bases, J lost 8 bases, and 17 bases lay in between. The CDR3 covers 14 residues. Here the CDR3 reads CASRRTPGEEPQHF. CDR3 in DNA: TGTGCCAGCAGGCGGACCCCTGGGGAGGAGCCCCAGCATTTT.

The chain links TRBV7-6 to TRBJ2-7; 10 nucleotides agree with TRBD2. The CDR3 is made up of 15 amino acids. With V trimmed by 5 bases and J by 3 bases, 7 bases remained unmatched. The germline CDR1 and CDR2 sequences are SGHVS and FNYEAQ. The CDR3 coding sequence is TGTGCCAGCAGCCCAGCGGGGGGGAATTACTACGAGCAGTACTTC. Translation gives CASSPAGGNYYEQYF.

This clone occurred once. This chain links TRBV30 with TRBJ2-2; tentative D call: TRBD1 (6 bases). The CDR3 extends over 16 amino acids. Germline-derived CDR1 and CDR2 are GTSNPN and SVGIG (reference sequence). The germline V and J ends were trimmed by 0 bases and 3 bases, with 14 bases remaining between them. CDR3 nucleotides: TGTGCCTGGAGTGTACGGGGCAGGGGTTACACCGGGGAGCTGTTTTTT. Residues: CAWSVRGRGYTGELFF.

V and J are TRBV7-8 and TRBJ2-5, with 8 positions matching TRBD2. Germline loops: CDR1 SGHVS, CDR2 FQNEAQ. V shed 6 bases, J shed 3 bases, and the junction held 21 bases outside the gene matches. This CDR3 region has 19 residues. Here the CDR3 reads CASRHHETSGGLGKETQYF. The CDR3 DNA follows: TGTGCCAGCAGGCACCACGAAACCTCGGGGGGGCTAGGGAAAGAGACCCAGTACTTC.

The CDR3 reads CASSSTGVAFF. The CDR3 bases are TGTGCCAGCAGCTCGACAGGGGTTGCTTTCTTT. The rearrangement uses TRBV6-5 and TRBJ1-1, with 8 bases aligning to TRBD1. The CDR3 runs to 11 residues. V lost 6 bases, J lost 11 bases, and 5 bases stayed unmatched. Germline loops: CDR1 MNHEY, CDR2 SVGAGI.

The chain carries TRBV5-4 and TRBJ1-3; D unresolved. Germline V CDR1 and CDR2: SGHNT, YYREEE (reference sequence). Trimming removed 0 bases from V and 0 bases from J, with 7 bases in between. This CDR3 has 15 residues. The CDR3 spells CASSLGASSGNTIYF. Here the CDR3 DNA reads TGTGCCAGCAGCTTGGGGGCGAGCTCTGGAAACACCATATATTTT.

V gene TRBV7-2 combines with J gene TRBJ2-7; D uncertain. Germline loops: CDR1 SGHTA, CDR2 FQGNSA. The V and J ends lost 1 base and 6 bases respectively, with 7 bases between them. This CDR3 has 12 amino acids. DNA of the CDR3: TGTGCCAGCAGCTTAGAGTCAGGCGAGCAGTACTTC. This translates into CASSLESGEQYF.

This chain joins TRBV11-2 and TRBJ2-5; 8 bases are a match to TRBD2. The CDR3 runs to 14 residues. CDR1 and CDR2 (germline): SGHAT, FQNNGV. V lost 5 bases, J lost 3 bases, and 5 bases stayed unmatched. The CDR3 nucleotides read TGTGCCAGCAGCCTGGGTAGCGGGGAAGAGACCCAGTACTTC. The encoded protein is CASSLGSGEETQYF.

The CDR3 DNA sequence: TGTGCCAGCAGTTACGGGCAGGATTATGGCTACACCTTC. Its translation is CASSYGQDYGYTF. V and J are TRBV6-6 and TRBJ1-2; D not certain. This CDR3 has 13 amino acids. The germline V gene encodes CDR1 MNHNY and CDR2 SVGAGI (reference sequence). Trimming took 2 bases from V and 5 from J, leaving 9 bases between them.

A note on this clone: Other DNA sequences from this sample encode an identical CDR3 as well. The chain links TRBV6-5 to TRBJ2-3; no clear D. The CDR3 is 13 amino acids. The V end was cut by 2 bases, the J end by 2 bases, with 5 bases between. Germline assignment: CDR1 MNHEY and CDR2 SVGAGI. The DNA of the CDR3 is TGTGCCAGCAGTTACCCCAACACAGATACGCAGTATTTT. Translating gives CASSYPNTDTQYF.

V usage is TRBV10-1 and J usage is TRBJ2-2; 9 bases align to TRBD1. Germline lookup yields CDR1 WNHNN and CDR2 SYGVQD (reference sequence). The CDR3 is made up of 15 amino acids. The V segment lost 8 bases and the J segment 2 bases; nucleotides outside the gene matches: 6. The CDR3 here is CASGGTGSNTGELFF. Here the CDR3 DNA reads TGCGCCAGCGGTGGGACAGGGAGTAACACCGGGGAGCTGTTTTTT.

V is TRBV19 and J is TRBJ1-1; D not resolved. This CDR3 spans 13 amino acids. Germline CDR1 is LNHDA and CDR2 is SQIVND (reference sequence). Trimming shortened V by 3 bases and J by 10 bases, and 15 bases separated the two germline ends. The CDR3 DNA reads TGTGCCAGTAGTATTGGATCTCACCGGGTAGCTTTCTTT. This translates into CASSIGSHRVAFF.

This clone was observed a few times. The V call is TRBV2, the J call TRBJ1-5, with TRBD1 identical over 7 bases. The CDR3 is 13 amino acids. J lost 5 bases, V lost 8 bases, and 6 bases had no gene match. Germline V lookup: CDR1 SNHLY, CDR2 FYNNEI. The CDR3 loop is CASSGQQDQPQHF. The CDR3 coding sequence is TGTGCCAGCTCGGGACAGCAAGATCAGCCCCAGCATTTT.

This chain joins TRBV7-2 and TRBJ2-3; 11 bases match TRBD2. The CDR3 extends over 18 amino acids. Germline loops: CDR1 SGHTA, CDR2 FQGNSA. J gave up 5 bases and V 4 bases, and 14 bases lay outside the gene matches. The DNA of the CDR3 is TGTGCCAGCAGCTACCCCGATGGTAGCGGGGGGGTTAGAGATACGCAGTATTTT. This gives the protein CASSYPDGSGGVRDTQYF.

This chain connects TRBV27 to TRBJ2-1; maybe TRBD2 (5 bases). CDR1 and CDR2 (germline): MNHEY, SMNVEV (reference sequence). The CDR3 runs 15 residues. Trimming pared 2 bases from V and 2 bases from J, leaving 10 bases between. CDR3 DNA sequence: TGTGCCAGCAGTTTACCGGGGAATGCCTACAATGAGCAGTTCTTC. Translated, it gives CASSLPGNAYNEQFF.

The chain has TRBV19 and TRBJ2-3; D gene ambiguous. Germline lookup yields CDR1 LNHDA and CDR2 SQIVND (reference sequence). V was trimmed by 6 bases and J by 6 bases, leaving 19 bases between them. CDR3 length equals 15 residues. The CDR3 DNA sequence: TGTGCCAGTAGCACCAAGGCCCGAGGATCCGATACGCAGTATTTT. Protein: CASSTKARGSDTQYF. Together with reference TRBV19 and TRBJ2-3, the CDR3 gives the full variable domain: DGGITQSPKYLFRKEGQNVTLSCEQNLNHDAMYWYRQDPGQGLRLIYYSQIVNDFQKGDIAEGYSVSREKKESFPLTVTSAQKNPTAFYLCASSTKARGSDTQYFGPGTRLTVL.

The chain is built from TRBV3-1 (or the pseudogene TRBV3-2) and TRBJ2-7; TRBD2 matches at 15 bases. The CDR3 sequence is 18 residues long. The junction had 13 bases not matched to a gene; V was cut back by 3 bases and J by 7 bases. CDR1 LGHDT and CDR2 YNNKEL come from the germline V gene (reference sequence). Here the CDR3 DNA reads TGTGCCAGCAGCCACTATGGACTAGCGGGGGGGAAGTTCCGGGAGCAGTACTTC. It translates to CASSHYGLAGGKFREQYF.